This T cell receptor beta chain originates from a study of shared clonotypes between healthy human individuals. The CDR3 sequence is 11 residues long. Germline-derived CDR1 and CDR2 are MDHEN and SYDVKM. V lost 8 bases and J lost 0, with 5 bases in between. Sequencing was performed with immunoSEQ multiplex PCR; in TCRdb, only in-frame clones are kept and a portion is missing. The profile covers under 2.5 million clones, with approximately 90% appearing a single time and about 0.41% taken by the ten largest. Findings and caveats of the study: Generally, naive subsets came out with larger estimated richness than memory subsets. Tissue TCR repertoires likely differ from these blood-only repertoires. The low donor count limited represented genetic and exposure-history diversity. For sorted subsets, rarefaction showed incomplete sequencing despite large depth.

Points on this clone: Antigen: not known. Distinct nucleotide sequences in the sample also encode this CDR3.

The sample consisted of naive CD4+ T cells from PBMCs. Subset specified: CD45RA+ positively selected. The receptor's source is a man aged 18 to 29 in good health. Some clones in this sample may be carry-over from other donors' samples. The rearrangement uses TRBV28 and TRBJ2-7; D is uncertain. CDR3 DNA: TGTGCCAGCCGGACCTCCTACGAGCAGTACTTC. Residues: CASRTSYEQYF.